This T cell receptor (beta chain) originates from a study of blood T cell repertoires in COVID-19. Study-wide context: Sample material is recorded as cDNA or gDNA derived from T cells, B-cell-depleted T cells, or PBMCs.

In the authors' methods: The authors estimated nucleated cell counts from reference gene primer amplification. The data were produced by immunoSEQ multiplex PCR, yet TCRdb's version contains in-frame clones alone and is incomplete. From that table come the V and J calls and clone size; the DNA was used to work out D and trimming. This table has some 300,000 clones, about 88% appearing once. The CDR3 has 14 amino acids. V shed 2 bases and J shed 1 base, with 9 bases lying between them. Germline V gives CDR1 KGHSH, CDR2 LQKENI. The chain joins TRBV18 to TRBJ2-7; the D gene is possibly TRBD2 (5 bases). The sequence came from a man in his 70s with acute or convalescent COVID-19. The material sequenced was peripheral blood. The CDR3 nucleotides read TGTGCCAGCTCACCAGGGGAGTGGTCCTACGAGCAGTACTTC. It encodes CASSPGEWSYEQYF.